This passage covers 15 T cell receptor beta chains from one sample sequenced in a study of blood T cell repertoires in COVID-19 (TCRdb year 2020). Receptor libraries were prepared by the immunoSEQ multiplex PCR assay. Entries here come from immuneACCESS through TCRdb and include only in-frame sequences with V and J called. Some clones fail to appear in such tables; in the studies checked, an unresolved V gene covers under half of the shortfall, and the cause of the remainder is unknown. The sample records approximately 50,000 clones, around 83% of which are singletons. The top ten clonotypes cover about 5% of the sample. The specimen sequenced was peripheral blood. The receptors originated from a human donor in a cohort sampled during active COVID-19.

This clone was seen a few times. CDR3 sequence: CASSTGATSSYNEQFF. For the CDR3, the DNA is TGTGCCAGCAGCACAGGGGCTACTAGCTCCTACAATGAGCAGTTCTTC. This sequence joins TRBV7-9 and TRBJ2-1; 7 bases match TRBD1. In germline, CDR1 is SEHNR, CDR2 FQNEAQ (reference sequence). With 5 bases clipped from V and 0 bases from J, the junction kept 7 bases outside the gene matches. The CDR3 loop spans 16 amino acids.

The CDR3 sequence is CATSDNRFHQPQHF. CDR3 nucleotides: TGTGCCACCAGTGATAACAGGTTCCATCAGCCCCAGCATTTT. The rearrangement joins TRBV24-1 to TRBJ1-5; tentatively, D is TRBD1 (5 bases). Trimming took 3 bases from V and 5 from J, leaving 10 bases between them. The CDR3 runs to 14 residues. Germline CDR1 and CDR2: KGHDR and SFDVKD.

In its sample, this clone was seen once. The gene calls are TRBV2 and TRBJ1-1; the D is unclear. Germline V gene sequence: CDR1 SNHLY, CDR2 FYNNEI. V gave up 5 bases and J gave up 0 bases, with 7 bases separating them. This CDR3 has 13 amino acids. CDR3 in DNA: TGTGCCAGCAGTCCTATTATGAACACTGAAGCTTTCTTT. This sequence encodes CASSPIMNTEAFF.

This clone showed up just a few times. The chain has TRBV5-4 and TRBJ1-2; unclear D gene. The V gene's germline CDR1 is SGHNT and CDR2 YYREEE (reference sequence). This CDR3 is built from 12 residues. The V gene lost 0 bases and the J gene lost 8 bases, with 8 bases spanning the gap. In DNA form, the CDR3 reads TGTGCCAGCAGCTTGGTCCGGGAGGGCTACACCTTC. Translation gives CASSLVREGYTF. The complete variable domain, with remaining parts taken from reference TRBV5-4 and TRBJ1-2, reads ETGVTQSPTHLIKTRGQQVTLRCSSQSGHNTVSWYQQALGQGPQFIFQYYREEENGRGNFPPRFSGLQFPNYSSELNVNALELDDSALYLCASSLVREGYTFGSGTRLTVV.

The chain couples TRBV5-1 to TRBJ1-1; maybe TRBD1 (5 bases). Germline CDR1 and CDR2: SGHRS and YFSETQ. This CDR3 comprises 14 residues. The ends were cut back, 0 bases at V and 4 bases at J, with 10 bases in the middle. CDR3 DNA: TGCGCCAGCAGCTTGGTAGGGGTGGGCACTGAAGCTTTCTTT. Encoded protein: CASSLVGVGTEAFF.

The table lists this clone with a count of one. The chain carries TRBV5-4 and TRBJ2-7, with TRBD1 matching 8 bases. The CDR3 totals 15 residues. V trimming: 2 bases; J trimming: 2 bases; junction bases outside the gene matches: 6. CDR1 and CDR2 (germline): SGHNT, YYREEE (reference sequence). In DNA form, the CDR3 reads TGTGCCAGCAGCTTCGGACAGGGAGGCCCCTACGAGCAGTACTTC. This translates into CASSFGQGGPYEQYF. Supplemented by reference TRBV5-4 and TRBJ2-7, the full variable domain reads ETGVTQSPTHLIKTRGQQVTLRCSSQSGHNTVSWYQQALGQGPQFIFQYYREEENGRGNFPPRFSGLQFPNYSSELNVNALELDDSALYLCASSFGQGGPYEQYFGPGTRLTVT.

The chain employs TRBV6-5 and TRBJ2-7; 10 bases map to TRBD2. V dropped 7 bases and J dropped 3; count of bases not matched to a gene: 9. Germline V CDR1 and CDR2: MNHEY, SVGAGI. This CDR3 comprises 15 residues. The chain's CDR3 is CASIQKRGGVYEQYF. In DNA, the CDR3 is TGTGCCAGCATTCAAAAGCGGGGGGGAGTCTACGAGCAGTACTTC.

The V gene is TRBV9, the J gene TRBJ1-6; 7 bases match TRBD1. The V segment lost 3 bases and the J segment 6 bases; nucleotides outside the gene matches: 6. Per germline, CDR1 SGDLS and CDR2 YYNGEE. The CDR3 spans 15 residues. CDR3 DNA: TGTGCCAGCAGCGGGTTCGGGACAGTTAATTCACCCCTCCACTTT. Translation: CASSGFGTVNSPLHF. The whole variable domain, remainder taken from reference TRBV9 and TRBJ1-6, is DSGVTQTPKHLITATGQRVTLRCSPRSGDLSVYWYQQSLDQGLQFLIQYYNGEERAKGNILERFSAQQFPDLHSELNLSSLELGDSALYFCASSGFGTVNSPLHFGNGTRLTVT.

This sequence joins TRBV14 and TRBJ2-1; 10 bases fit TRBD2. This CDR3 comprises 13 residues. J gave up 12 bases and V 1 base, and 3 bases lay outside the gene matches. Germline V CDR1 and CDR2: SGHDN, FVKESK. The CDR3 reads CASSQALAGWQFF. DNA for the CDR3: TGTGCCAGCAGCCAAGCACTAGCGGGATGGCAGTTCTTC.

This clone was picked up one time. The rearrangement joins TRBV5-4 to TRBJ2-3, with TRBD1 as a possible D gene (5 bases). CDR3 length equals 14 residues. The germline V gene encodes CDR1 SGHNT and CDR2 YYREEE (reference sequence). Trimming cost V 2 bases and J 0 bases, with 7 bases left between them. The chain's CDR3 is CASSLQASTDTQYF. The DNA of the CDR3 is TGTGCCAGCAGCTTACAGGCGAGCACAGATACGCAGTATTTT.

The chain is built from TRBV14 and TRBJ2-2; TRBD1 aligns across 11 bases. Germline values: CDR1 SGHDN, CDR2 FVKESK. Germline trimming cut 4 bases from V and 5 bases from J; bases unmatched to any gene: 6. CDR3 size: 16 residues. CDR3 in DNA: TGTGCCAGCAGCCGAAGGGGGACAGGGGGTACCGGGGAGCTGTTTTTT. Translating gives CASSRRGTGGTGELFF.

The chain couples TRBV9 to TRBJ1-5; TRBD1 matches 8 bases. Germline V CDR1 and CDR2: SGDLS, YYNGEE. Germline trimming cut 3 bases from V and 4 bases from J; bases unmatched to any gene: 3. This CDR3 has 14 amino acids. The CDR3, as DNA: TGTGCCAGCAGCGAGACAGGGGTTAATCAGCCCCAGCATTTT. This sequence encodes CASSETGVNQPQHF.

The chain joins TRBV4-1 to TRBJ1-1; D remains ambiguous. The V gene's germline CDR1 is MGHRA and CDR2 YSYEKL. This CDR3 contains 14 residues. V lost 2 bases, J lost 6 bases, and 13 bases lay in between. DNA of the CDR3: TGCGCCAGCAGCCAATGGGCCCAAGGCCCTGAAGCTTTCTTT. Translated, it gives CASSQWAQGPEAFF.

DNA for the CDR3: TGCAGCGTTGGGAGACAGGGGGGCCTCTACGAGCAGTACTTC. Encoded protein: CSVGRQGGLYEQYF. V gene TRBV29-1 combines with J gene TRBJ2-7; 9 bases line up with TRBD1. The CDR3 consists of 14 residues. The germline V gene has CDR1 SQVTM and CDR2 ANQGSEA. V was pared by 4 bases and J by 3 bases, with 7 bases of the junction left unmatched.

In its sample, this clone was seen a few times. CDR3 nucleotide sequence: TGTGCCAGCAGCAAAGGACTAGCGGGGAAAGAGACCCAGTACTTC. Protein: CASSKGLAGKETQYF. The V gene is TRBV11-2, the J gene TRBJ2-5; TRBD2 matches 12 bases. Germline V gene data show CDR1 as SGHAT and CDR2 as FQNNGV. This CDR3 has 15 residues. V lost 5 bases, J lost 3 bases, and 4 bases stayed unmatched.